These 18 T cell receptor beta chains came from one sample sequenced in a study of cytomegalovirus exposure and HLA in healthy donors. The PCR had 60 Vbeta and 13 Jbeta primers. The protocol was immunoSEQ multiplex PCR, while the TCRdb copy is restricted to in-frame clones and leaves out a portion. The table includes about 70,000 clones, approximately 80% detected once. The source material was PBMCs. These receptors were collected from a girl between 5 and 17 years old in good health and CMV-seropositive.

The CDR3 spells CASSLAGAGYTF. CDR3 DNA: TGTGCCAGCAGCTTAGCAGGGGCTGGCTACACCTTC. The V call is TRBV7-2, the J call TRBJ1-2; D possibly corresponds to TRBD1 (5 bases). In germline, CDR1 is SGHTA, CDR2 FQGNSA. V was trimmed by 0 bases and J by 7 bases, leaving 6 bases between them. The CDR3 loop spans 12 amino acids.

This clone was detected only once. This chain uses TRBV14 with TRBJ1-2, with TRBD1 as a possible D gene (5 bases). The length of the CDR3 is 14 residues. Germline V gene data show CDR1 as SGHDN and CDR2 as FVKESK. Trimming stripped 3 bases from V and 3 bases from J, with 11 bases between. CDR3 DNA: TGTGCCAGCAGCCAGGTGGGCAGGGACTATGGCTACACCTTC. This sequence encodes CASSQVGRDYGYTF. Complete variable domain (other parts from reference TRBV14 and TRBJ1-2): EAGVTQFPSHSVIEKGQTVTLRCDPISGHDNLYWYRRVMGKEIKFLLHFVKESKQDESGMPNNRFLAERTGGTYSTLKVQPAELEDSGVYFCASSQVGRDYGYTFGSGTRLTVV.

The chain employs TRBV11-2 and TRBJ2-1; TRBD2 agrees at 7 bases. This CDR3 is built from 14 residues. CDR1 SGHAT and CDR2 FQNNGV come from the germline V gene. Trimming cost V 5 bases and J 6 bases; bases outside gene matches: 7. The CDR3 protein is CASSTPGLLNEQFF. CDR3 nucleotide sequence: TGTGCCAGCAGCACCCCGGGACTACTCAATGAGCAGTTCTTC. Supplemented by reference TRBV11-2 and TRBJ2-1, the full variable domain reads EAGVAQSPRYKIIEKRQSVAFWCNPISGHATLYWYQQILGQGPKLLIQFQNNGVVDDSQLPKDRFSAERLKGVDSTLKIQPAKLEDSAVYLCASSTPGLLNEQFFGPGTRLTVL.

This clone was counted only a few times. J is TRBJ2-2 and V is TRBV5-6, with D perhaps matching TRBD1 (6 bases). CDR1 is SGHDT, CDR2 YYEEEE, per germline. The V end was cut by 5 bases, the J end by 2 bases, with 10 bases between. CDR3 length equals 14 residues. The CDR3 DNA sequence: TGTGCCAGCAGTTCGGGACACAACACCGGGGAGCTGTTTTTT. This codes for CASSSGHNTGELFF. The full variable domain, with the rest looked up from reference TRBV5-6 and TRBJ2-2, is DAGVTQSPTHLIKTRGQQVTLRCSPKSGHDTVSWYQQALGQGPQFIFQYYEEEERQRGNFPDRFSGHQFPNYSSELNVNALLLGDSALYLCASSSGHNTGELFFGEGSRLTVL.

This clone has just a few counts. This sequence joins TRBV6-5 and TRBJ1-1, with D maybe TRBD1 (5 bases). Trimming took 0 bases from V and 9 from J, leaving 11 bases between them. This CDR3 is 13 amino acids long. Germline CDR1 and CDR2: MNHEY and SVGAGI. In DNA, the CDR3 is TGTGCCAGCAGTTACTCGTGGGGCAGTAAAGCTTTCTTT. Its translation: CASSYSWGSKAFF.

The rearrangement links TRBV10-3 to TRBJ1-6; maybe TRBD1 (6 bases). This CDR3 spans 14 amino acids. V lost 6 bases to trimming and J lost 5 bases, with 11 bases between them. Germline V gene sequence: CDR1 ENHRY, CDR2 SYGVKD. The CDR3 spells CAISRQANNSPLHF. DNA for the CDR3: TGTGCCATCAGCCGACAGGCAAATAATTCACCCCTCCACTTT.

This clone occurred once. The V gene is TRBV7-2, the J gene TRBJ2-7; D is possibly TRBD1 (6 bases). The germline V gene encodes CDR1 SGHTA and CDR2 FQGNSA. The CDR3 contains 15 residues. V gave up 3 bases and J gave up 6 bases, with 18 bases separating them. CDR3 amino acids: CASSLGALPRGEQYF. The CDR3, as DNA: TGTGCCAGCAGCTTGGGGGCCCTTCCCCGGGGCGAGCAGTACTTC.

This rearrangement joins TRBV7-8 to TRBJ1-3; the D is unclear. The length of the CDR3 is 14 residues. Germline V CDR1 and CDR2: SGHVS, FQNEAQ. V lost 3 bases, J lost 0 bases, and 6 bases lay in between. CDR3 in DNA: TGTGCCAGCAGCTTCTCGGGCTCTGGAAACACCATATATTTT. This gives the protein CASSFSGSGNTIYF.

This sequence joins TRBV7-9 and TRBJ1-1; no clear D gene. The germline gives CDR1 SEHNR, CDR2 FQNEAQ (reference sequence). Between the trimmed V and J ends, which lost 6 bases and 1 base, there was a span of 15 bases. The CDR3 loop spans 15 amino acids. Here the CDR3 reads CASRSGRGGNTEAFF. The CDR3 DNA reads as TGTGCCAGCAGATCTGGCCGGGGAGGGAACACTGAAGCTTTCTTT.

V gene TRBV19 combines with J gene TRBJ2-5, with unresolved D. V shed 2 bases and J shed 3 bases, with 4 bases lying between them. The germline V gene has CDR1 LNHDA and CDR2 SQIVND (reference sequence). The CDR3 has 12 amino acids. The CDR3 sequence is CASSITEETQYF. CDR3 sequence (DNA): TGTGCCAGTAGTATAACAGAAGAGACCCAGTACTTC.

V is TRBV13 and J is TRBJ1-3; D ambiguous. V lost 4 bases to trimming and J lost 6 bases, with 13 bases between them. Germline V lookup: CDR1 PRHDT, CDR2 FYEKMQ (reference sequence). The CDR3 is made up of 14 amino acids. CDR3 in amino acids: CASSSREAANTIYF. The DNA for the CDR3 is TGTGCCAGCAGCTCCCGGGAGGCTGCAAACACCATATATTTT.

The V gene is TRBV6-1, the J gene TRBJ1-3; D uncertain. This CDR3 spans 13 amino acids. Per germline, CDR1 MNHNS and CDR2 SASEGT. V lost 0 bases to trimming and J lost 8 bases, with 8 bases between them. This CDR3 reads CASSEASRDTIYF. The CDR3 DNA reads TGTGCCAGCAGTGAAGCGTCTCGAGACACCATATATTTT.

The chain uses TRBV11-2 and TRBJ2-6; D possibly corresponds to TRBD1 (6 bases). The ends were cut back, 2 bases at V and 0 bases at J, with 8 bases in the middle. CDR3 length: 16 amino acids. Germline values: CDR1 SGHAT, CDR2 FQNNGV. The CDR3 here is CASSLWTASGANVLTF. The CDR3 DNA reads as TGTGCCAGCAGCTTATGGACAGCCTCTGGGGCCAACGTCCTGACTTTC.

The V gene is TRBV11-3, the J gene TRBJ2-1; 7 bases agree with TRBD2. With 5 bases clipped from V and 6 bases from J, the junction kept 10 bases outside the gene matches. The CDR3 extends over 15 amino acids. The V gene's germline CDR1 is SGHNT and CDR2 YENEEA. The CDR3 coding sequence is TGTGCCAGCAGCCCCCGGGCTAGCGGAAGCAATGAGCAGTTCTTC. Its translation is CASSPRASGSNEQFF.

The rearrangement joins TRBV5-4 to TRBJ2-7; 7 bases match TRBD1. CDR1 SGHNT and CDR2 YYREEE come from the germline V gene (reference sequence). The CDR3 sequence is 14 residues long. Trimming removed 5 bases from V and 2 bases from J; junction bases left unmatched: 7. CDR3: CASSRRDSPYEQYF. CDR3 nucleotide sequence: TGTGCCAGCAGTCGCCGGGACAGTCCCTACGAGCAGTACTTC.

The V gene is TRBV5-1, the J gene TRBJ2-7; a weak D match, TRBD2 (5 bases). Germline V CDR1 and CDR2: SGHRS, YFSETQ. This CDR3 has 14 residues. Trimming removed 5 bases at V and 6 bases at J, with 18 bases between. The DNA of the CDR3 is TGCGCCAGCAGACCCGAGGGCTCTAGTGGCGAGCAGTACTTC. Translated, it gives CASRPEGSSGEQYF.

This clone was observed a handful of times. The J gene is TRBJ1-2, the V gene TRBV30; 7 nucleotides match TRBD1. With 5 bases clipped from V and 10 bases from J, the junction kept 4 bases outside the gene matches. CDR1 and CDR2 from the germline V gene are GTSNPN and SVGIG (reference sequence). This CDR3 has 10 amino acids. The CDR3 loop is CAWGTVVYTF. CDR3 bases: TGTGCCTGGGGGACAGTCGTCTACACCTTC.

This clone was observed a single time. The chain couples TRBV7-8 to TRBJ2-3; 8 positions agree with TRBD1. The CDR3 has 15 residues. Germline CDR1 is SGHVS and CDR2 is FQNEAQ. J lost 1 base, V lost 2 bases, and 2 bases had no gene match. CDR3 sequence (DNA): TGTGCCAGCAGCTTACTGACAGGGGGCACAGATACGCAGTATTTT. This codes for CASSLLTGGTDTQYF.